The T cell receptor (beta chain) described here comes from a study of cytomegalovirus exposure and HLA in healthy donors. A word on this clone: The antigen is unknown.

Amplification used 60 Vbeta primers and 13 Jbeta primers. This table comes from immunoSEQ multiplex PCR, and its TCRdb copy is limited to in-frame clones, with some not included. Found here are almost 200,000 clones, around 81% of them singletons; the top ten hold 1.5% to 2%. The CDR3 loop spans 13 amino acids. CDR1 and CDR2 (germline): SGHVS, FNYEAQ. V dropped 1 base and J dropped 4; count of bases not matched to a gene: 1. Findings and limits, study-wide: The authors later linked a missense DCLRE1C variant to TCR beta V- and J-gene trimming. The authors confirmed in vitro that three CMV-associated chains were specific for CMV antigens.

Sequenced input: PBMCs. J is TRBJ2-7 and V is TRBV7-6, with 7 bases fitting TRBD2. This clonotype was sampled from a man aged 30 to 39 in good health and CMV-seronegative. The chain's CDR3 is CASSLVGGYEQYF. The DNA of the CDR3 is TGTGCCAGCAGCTTAGTCGGGGGGTACGAGCAGTACTTC.